These T cell receptor beta chains were read from a single sample in a study of blood T cell repertoires in COVID-19. Sequencing used immunoSEQ multiplex PCR; TCRdb keeps in-frame clones, though not all of them. The sample holds 440,000 or so clones, approximately 90% seen once. The sequenced sample consisted of peripheral blood. These receptors all stem from a woman in her 40s with COVID-19, enrolled during active disease. CDR3s include the opening cysteine and the closing phenylalanine or tryptophan. D genes are given only for firm matches. Clone size is stated in some rows and not others, as once, few, many or a class when expanded.

CDR3nt,CDR3aa,abundance,j_gene,d_gene,v_gene
TGTGCCAGTAGTATAGGGGCGGGGGGGCCGGAGACCCAGTACTTC,CASSIGAGGPETQYF,NA,TRBJ2-5,TRBD2,TRBV19
TGTGCCAGCAGTTCGGGACAGGGGGCCAAAGCTAACTATGGCTACACCTTC,CASSSGQGAKANYGYTF,NA,TRBJ1-2,TRBD1,TRBV27
TGTGCCAGCAGCTTAAAGGGGGAGACCCAGTACTTC,CASSLKGETQYF,NA,TRBJ2-5,NA,TRBV7-8
TGTGCCAGCAGCAACCGCCGGGGGGAGGTTGGCTATGGCTACACCTTC,CASSNRRGEVGYGYTF,few,TRBJ1-2,NA,TRBV7-8
TGTGCCAGCAGTTTAGACAGGGGGAAGGGCTACACCTTC,CASSLDRGKGYTF,NA,TRBJ1-2,TRBD1,TRBV27
TGTGCCAGCAGTTACTTCGGGGAGAATGAGCAGTTCTTC,CASSYFGENEQFF,NA,TRBJ2-1,NA,TRBV6-6
TGTGCCAGCACCACCCATAGCGGGAAAGGTGGGGCGGATACGCAGTATTTT,CASTTHSGKGGADTQYF,NA,TRBJ2-3,TRBD2,TRBV5-4
TGTGCCAGCAGGGGAACAGGGTCTTCCATGAACACTGAAGCTTTCTTT,CASRGTGSSMNTEAFF,NA,TRBJ1-1,NA,TRBV2
TGTGCCAGCAGCTTGGTCGGACAGATTGGAAACACCATATATTTT,CASSLVGQIGNTIYF,NA,TRBJ1-3,NA,TRBV5-6
TGTGCCAGCTCACCGAATTCCGGACTAGGAGGCTCCTACGAGCAGTACTTC,CASSPNSGLGGSYEQYF,NA,TRBJ2-7,TRBD2,TRBV18
TGTGCCAGCAGCTTAGTAGAAGCGGGAGGGCCTGCAGATACGCAGTATTTT,CASSLVEAGGPADTQYF,NA,TRBJ2-3,TRBD2,TRBV7-6
TGTGCCAGCAGCGTCGGGACTAGCGGGGAAGAGACCCAGTACTTC,CASSVGTSGEETQYF,NA,TRBJ2-5,TRBD2,TRBV9
TGTGCCAGCAGCTTCGAGCCGTCAGGGGAGCAGTACTTC,CASSFEPSGEQYF,NA,TRBJ2-7,NA,TRBV5-5
TGCGCCAGCAGCCAAGGGGACAGGGGGGATTCACCCCTCCACTTT,CASSQGDRGDSPLHF,NA,TRBJ1-6,TRBD1,TRBV4-3
TGTGCCAGCACCCCTGGGACAGGACGAAACGAGCAGTACTTC,CASTPGTGRNEQYF,NA,TRBJ2-7,TRBD1,TRBV28
TGTGCCAGCAGCCAAGTGCTAGCGGCGGATACGCAGTATTTT,CASSQVLAADTQYF,NA,TRBJ2-3,TRBD2,TRBV3-1/TRBV3-2
TGTGCCAGCAGTGAACAGGGGGCGCTTTATGGCTACACCTTC,CASSEQGALYGYTF,NA,TRBJ1-2,TRBD1,TRBV5-4
TGTGCCAGCTCACCAGTGGGGGCAAGCACTGAAGCTTTCTTT,CASSPVGASTEAFF,NA,TRBJ1-1,NA,TRBV18
TGTGCCAGCAGCCTATGGGCCTCTGGAAACACCATATATTTT,CASSLWASGNTIYF,NA,TRBJ1-3,NA,TRBV13
TGTGCCAGTAGTAAGGAGGCGGTCCTGAACTCCTACGAGCAGTACTTC,CASSKEAVLNSYEQYF,NA,TRBJ2-7,NA,TRBV19
TGTGCCAGCAGACCTAGGACTAGCGGGTACAATGAGCAGTTCTTC,CASRPRTSGYNEQFF,NA,TRBJ2-1,TRBD2,TRBV7-8
TGTGCCAGCAGCCACAGAGCTAGGTCCCCGGGGTATAATTCACCCCTCCACTTT,CASSHRARSPGYNSPLHF,NA,TRBJ1-6,NA,TRBV9
TGTGCCAGCAGCGTAGCCGCCGCCGGGAGTACAGATACGCAGTATTTT,CASSVAAAGSTDTQYF,NA,TRBJ2-3,NA,TRBV9
TGTGCCACCAGCGGATTGACAGGGGCCCGACTTAACTATGGCTACACCTTC,CATSGLTGARLNYGYTF,NA,TRBJ1-2,TRBD1,TRBV15
TGTGCCAGCAGCTACCGGGACTCCGGTGAGCAGTTCTTC,CASSYRDSGEQFF,NA,TRBJ2-1,NA,TRBV7-3
TGTGCCAGCAGCTTAGCGTGGGAGGGGAACACCGGGGAGCTGTTTTTT,CASSLAWEGNTGELFF,few,TRBJ2-2,TRBD2,TRBV11-3
TGCGCCAGCAGCCAAGGAGCGGGAGAGGAAGAGCAGTTCTTC,CASSQGAGEEEQFF,NA,TRBJ2-1,TRBD2,TRBV4-3
TGTGCCAGCAGCTTTCGAGGACACCGAGGAATACTGTTTTTT,CASSFRGHRGILFF,NA,TRBJ1-4,NA,TRBV11-3
TGTGCCAGCAGCCCTTTACAGGGATCTGGGGCCAACGTCCTGACTTTC,CASSPLQGSGANVLTF,many,TRBJ2-6,NA,TRBV3-1/TRBV3-2
TGTGCCAGCAGCTTAGTACGGGAGACCGGCTCCTATGGCTACACCTTC,CASSLVRETGSYGYTF,NA,TRBJ1-2,NA,TRBV7-2
TGTGCCAGCTCACACCCGGCGCAGGGCTACGAGCAGTACTTC,CASSHPAQGYEQYF,NA,TRBJ2-7,NA,TRBV18
TGCGCCAGCAGCCAAGCTCTGACGGGATCACCCCTCCACTTT,CASSQALTGSPLHF,NA,TRBJ1-6,NA,TRBV4-3
TGTGCCAGCAGCCCCTCATTAGGGAGGGGATACAATGAGCAGTTCTTC,CASSPSLGRGYNEQFF,few,TRBJ2-1,TRBD2,TRBV25-1
TGCGCCAGCAGCTTTATGGGACAGGGGAAGGTTGGCTACACCTTC,CASSFMGQGKVGYTF,NA,TRBJ1-2,TRBD1,TRBV5-1
TGTGCCAGCAGCCGGACAGGGGGATTACACACAGATACGCAGTATTTT,CASSRTGGLHTDTQYF,NA,TRBJ2-3,TRBD1,TRBV7-9
TGCAGTGCTAGTCAATGGACAGGGAACACTGAAGCTTTCTTT,CSASQWTGNTEAFF,NA,TRBJ1-1,TRBD1,TRBV20-1
TGTGCCACCAGTGATTCGACCGGGACAGGGTATCAGCCCCAGCATTTT,CATSDSTGTGYQPQHF,once,TRBJ1-5,TRBD1,TRBV24-1
TGTGCCAGTAGTAGACTAGCGGGGGGTTCTCCATACAATGAGCAGTTCTTC,CASSRLAGGSPYNEQFF,once,TRBJ2-1,TRBD2,TRBV19
TGTGCCAGTACCTATAAGATGATCGGGAGGACTAATGAAAAACTGTTTTTT,CASTYKMIGRTNEKLFF,once,TRBJ1-4,NA,TRBV19
TGTGCCAGCAGCCAAGATTCCTCCCGCTATGGCTACACCTTC,CASSQDSSRYGYTF,NA,TRBJ1-2,NA,TRBV3-1/TRBV3-2
TGTGCCAGCAGGTGGGGGGTTAATTCACCCCTCCACTTT,CASRWGVNSPLHF,NA,TRBJ1-6,NA,TRBV28
TGTGCCAGCAGTGAGAGACGGCTAGCGGGGTCTGGGGATACGCAGTATTTT,CASSERRLAGSGDTQYF,once,TRBJ2-3,TRBD2,TRBV6-1
TGTGCCACCAGCGGATCAGGGGTAGCCAAAAACATTCAGTACTTC,CATSGSGVAKNIQYF,NA,TRBJ2-4,NA,TRBV15
TGTGCCACCCTGGGTAATACAGGGGGCGGGTATAACTATGGCTACACCTTC,CATLGNTGGGYNYGYTF,NA,TRBJ1-2,TRBD1,TRBV7-8
TGTGCCAGCAGCGCCACAGGGAACACTGAAGCTTTCTTT,CASSATGNTEAFF,NA,TRBJ1-1,NA,TRBV7-9
TGTGCCTGGGGACCGACAGGGCGGGTATACGAGCAGTACTTC,CAWGPTGRVYEQYF,once,TRBJ2-7,TRBD1,TRBV30
TGCGCCAGCAGCCCCGGACAGGGGGCGCCAGGCTACACCTTC,CASSPGQGAPGYTF,NA,TRBJ1-2,TRBD1,TRBV5-1
TGCGCCAGCAGCCCCTTAGCGGGAACGCCACAAGAGACCCAGTACTTC,CASSPLAGTPQETQYF,NA,TRBJ2-5,TRBD2,TRBV5-1